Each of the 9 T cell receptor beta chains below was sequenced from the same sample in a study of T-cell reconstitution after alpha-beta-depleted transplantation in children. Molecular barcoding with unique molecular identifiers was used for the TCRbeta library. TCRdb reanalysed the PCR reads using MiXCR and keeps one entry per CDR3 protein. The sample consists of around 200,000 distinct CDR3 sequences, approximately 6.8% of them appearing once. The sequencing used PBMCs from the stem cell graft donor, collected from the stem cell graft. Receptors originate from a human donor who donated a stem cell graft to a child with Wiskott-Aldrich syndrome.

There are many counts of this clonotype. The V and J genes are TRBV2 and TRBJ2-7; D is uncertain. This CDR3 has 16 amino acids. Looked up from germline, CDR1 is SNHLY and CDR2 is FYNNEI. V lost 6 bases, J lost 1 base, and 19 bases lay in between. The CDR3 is CASRMGRIVNSYEQYF. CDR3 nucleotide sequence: TGTGCCAGCAGAATGGGTCGAATTGTCAATTCCTACGAGCAGTACTTC.

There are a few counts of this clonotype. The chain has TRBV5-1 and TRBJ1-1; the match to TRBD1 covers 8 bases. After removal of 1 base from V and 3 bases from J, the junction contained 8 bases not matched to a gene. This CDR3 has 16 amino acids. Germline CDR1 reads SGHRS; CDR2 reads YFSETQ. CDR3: CASSLKQTGAYTEAFF. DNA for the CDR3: TGCGCCAGCAGCTTGAAACAGACAGGGGCGTACACTGAAGCTTTCTTT.

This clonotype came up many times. The CDR3 sequence: CASSLGAGVTGELFF. The CDR3 region has the DNA TGTGCCAGCAGTTTAGGAGCAGGGGTCACCGGGGAGCTGTTTTTT. V usage is TRBV12-3 or TRBV12-4 and J usage is TRBJ2-2; TRBD1 is a possible D gene (6 bases). Trimming stripped 1 base from V and 4 bases from J, with 10 bases between. The CDR3 totals 15 residues.

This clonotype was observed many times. CDR3 sequence reads: CASSQGGASYNEQFF. As DNA, the CDR3 is TGCGCCAGCAGCCAAGGCGGGGCCTCCTACAATGAGCAGTTCTTC. The chain joins TRBV4-1 to TRBJ2-1; weak D call: TRBD2 (6 bases). This CDR3 region has 15 residues. Germline V gene sequence: CDR1 MGHRA, CDR2 YSYEKL. V lost 1 base, J lost 0 bases, and 7 bases lay in between.

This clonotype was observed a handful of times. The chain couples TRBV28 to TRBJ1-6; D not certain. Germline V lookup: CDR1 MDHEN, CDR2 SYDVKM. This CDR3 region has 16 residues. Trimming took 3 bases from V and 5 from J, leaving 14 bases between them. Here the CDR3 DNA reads TGTGCCAGCAGTTTCTTCCAAATCGGGAATAATTCACCCCTCCACTTT. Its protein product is CASSFFQIGNNSPLHF.

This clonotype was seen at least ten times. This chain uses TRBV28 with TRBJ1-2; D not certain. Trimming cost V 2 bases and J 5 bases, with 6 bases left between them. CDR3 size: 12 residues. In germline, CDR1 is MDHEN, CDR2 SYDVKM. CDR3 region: CASSLGSYGYTF. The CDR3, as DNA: TGTGCCAGCAGTTTAGGAAGTTATGGCTACACCTTC.

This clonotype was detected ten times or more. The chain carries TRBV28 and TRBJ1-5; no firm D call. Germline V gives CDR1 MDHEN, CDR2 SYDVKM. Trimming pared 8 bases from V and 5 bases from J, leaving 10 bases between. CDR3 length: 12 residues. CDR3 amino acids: CASWNGYQPQHF. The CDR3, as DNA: TGTGCCAGCTGGAACGGGTATCAGCCCCAGCATTTT.

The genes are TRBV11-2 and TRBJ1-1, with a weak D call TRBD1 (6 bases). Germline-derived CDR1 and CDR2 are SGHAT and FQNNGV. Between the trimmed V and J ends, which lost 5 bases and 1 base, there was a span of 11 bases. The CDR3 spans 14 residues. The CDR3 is CASSPSQGNTEAFF. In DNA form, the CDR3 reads TGTGCCAGCAGCCCGTCACAGGGGAACACTGAAGCTTTCTTT. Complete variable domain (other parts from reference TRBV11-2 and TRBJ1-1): EAGVAQSPRYKIIEKRQSVAFWCNPISGHATLYWYQQILGQGPKLLIQFQNNGVVDDSQLPKDRFSAERLKGVDSTLKIQPAKLEDSAVYLCASSPSQGNTEAFFGQGTRLTVV.

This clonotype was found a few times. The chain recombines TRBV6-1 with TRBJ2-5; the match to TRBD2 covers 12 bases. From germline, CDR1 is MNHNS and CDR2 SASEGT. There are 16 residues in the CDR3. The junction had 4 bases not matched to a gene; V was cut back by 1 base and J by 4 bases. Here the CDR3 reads CASSEVELAGGETQYF. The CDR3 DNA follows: TGTGCCAGCAGTGAAGTAGAACTAGCGGGGGGAGAGACCCAGTACTTC.